The 15 T cell receptor beta chains given below trace back to one sample, sequenced in a study of T cell responses to AZD1222 COVID-19 vaccine. Method: immunoSEQ multiplex PCR; TCRdb's copy keeps in-frame clones and lacks some. The profile shows 250,000 or so clones, more than 80% of them singletons. The specimen was peripheral blood, collected on day 0 of AZD1222 vaccination. These TCRs come from an adult in good health.

The chain combines TRBV4-3 with TRBJ2-3, with D tentatively TRBD1 (5 bases). CDR1 is LGHNA, CDR2 YSLEER, per germline. The CDR3 extends over 15 amino acids. Trimming left V 1 base short and J 4 bases short, with 12 bases between. The CDR3 DNA sequence: TGCGCCAGCAGCCAAGGGGTAGGGGTCGCAGATACGCAGTATTTT. This sequence encodes CASSQGVGVADTQYF.

The chain is built from TRBV5-1 and TRBJ2-5, with TRBD2 matching 11 bases. The CDR3 contains 18 residues. Losses at the gene ends were 5 bases for V and 4 bases for J; bases not matched to a gene: 16. The germline gives CDR1 SGHRS, CDR2 YFSETQ. The CDR3 nucleotides read TGCGCCAGCAGTTATTTCCAACTAGCGGGAGCTGTGGGAGAGACCCAGTACTTC. It codes for CASSYFQLAGAVGETQYF. Supplemented by reference TRBV5-1 and TRBJ2-5, the full variable domain reads KAGVTQTPRYLIKTRGQQVTLSCSPISGHRSVSWYQQTPGQGLQFLFEYFSETQRNKGNFPGRFSGRQFSNSRSEMNVSTLELGDSALYLCASSYFQLAGAVGETQYFGPGTRLLVL.

The chain carries TRBV5-1 and TRBJ1-6; 7 nucleotides match TRBD1. Germline V gene sequence: CDR1 SGHRS, CDR2 YFSETQ. Germline trimming cut 3 bases from V and 7 bases from J; bases unmatched to any gene: 1. The CDR3 spans 13 residues. Here the CDR3 DNA reads TGCGCCAGCAGCTGGACAGGCAATTCACCCCTCCACTTT. It codes for CASSWTGNSPLHF.

This clone appeared a single time. The chain combines TRBV9 with TRBJ1-4; 7 nucleotides align to TRBD1. This CDR3 spans 14 amino acids. Losses at the gene ends were 4 bases for V and 3 bases for J; bases not matched to a gene: 3. Germline CDR1 and CDR2: SGDLS and YYNGEE. CDR3 DNA: TGTGCCAGCAGCCCGGGGACAGCTAATGAAAAACTGTTTTTT. Translated: CASSPGTANEKLFF.

The chain carries TRBV10-3 and TRBJ2-5; 11 bases agree with TRBD2. Germline V gives CDR1 ENHRY, CDR2 SYGVKD. With V trimmed by 4 bases and J by 1 base, 5 bases remained unmatched. The CDR3 is 16 amino acids. The CDR3 DNA reads TGTGCCATCAGTGCACCCGGGACTAGCGGCCAAGAGACCCAGTACTTC. It encodes CAISAPGTSGQETQYF.

The chain recombines TRBV3-1 (or the pseudogene TRBV3-2) with TRBJ1-6; D might be TRBD1 (5 bases). Germline V gene data show CDR1 as LGHDT and CDR2 as YNNKEL (reference sequence). This CDR3 spans 14 amino acids. V was shortened by 1 base and J by 9 bases, with 10 bases between the two germline ends. CDR3 nucleotides: TGTGCCAGCAGCCAAGCGGGGGGGGGTTCACCCCTCCACTTT. Amino acids: CASSQAGGGSPLHF.

J is TRBJ1-5 and V is TRBV6-5; D is unresolved. From germline, CDR1 is MNHEY and CDR2 SVGAGI. CDR3 length: 14 amino acids. Trimming pared 5 bases from V and 1 base from J, leaving 9 bases between. CDR3 loop: CASSLLGSNQPQHF. As DNA, the CDR3 is TGTGCCAGCAGTCTCCTGGGGAGCAATCAGCCCCAGCATTTT.

The rearrangement links TRBV12-3 or TRBV12-4 to TRBJ1-6; D gene unclear. The CDR3 covers 13 residues. V was shortened by 4 bases and J by 6 bases, with 7 bases between the two germline ends. CDR3 DNA sequence: TGTGCCAGCAGTTCCCGGGGTAATTCACCCCTCCACTTT. Translated: CASSSRGNSPLHF.

CDR3 loop: CASSLDRGRWETQYF. CDR3 coding DNA: TGTGCCAGCAGCTTAGACAGGGGGCGCTGGGAGACCCAGTACTTC. The chain carries TRBV11-2 and TRBJ2-5, with 8 nucleotides matching TRBD1. The J segment lost 5 bases and the V segment lost 0 bases, leaving 5 bases of the junction unmatched. Germline CDR1 reads SGHAT; CDR2 reads FQNNGV. The length of the CDR3 is 15 residues.

The gene calls are TRBV5-4 and TRBJ2-7, with 10 positions matching TRBD2. This CDR3 has 16 amino acids. V trimming: 4 bases; J trimming: 5 bases; junction bases outside the gene matches: 12. CDR1 is SGHNT and CDR2 is YYREEE in the germline V gene (reference sequence). This CDR3 is CASSQRGGQLDHEQYF. CDR3 in DNA: TGTGCCAGCAGCCAGCGGGGGGGCCAACTAGATCACGAGCAGTACTTC.

The chain joins TRBV5-1 to TRBJ2-2; D remains unclear. This CDR3 is 15 amino acids long. In germline, CDR1 is SGHRS, CDR2 YFSETQ. Deletions cut 7 bases from V and 2 bases from J, with 15 bases between. The CDR3 region has the DNA TGCGCCAGCCGCTCGGCGTCTACTAACACCGGGGAGCTGTTTTTT. It is translated as CASRSASTNTGELFF.

The chain combines TRBV3-1 (or the pseudogene TRBV3-2) with TRBJ2-1; D gene uncertain. This CDR3 comprises 15 residues. Deletions cut 1 base from V and 11 bases from J, with 18 bases between. Per germline, CDR1 LGHDT and CDR2 YNNKEL (reference sequence). DNA of the CDR3: TGTGCCAGCAGCCAAGCCAATCGACTGGACGCGCAGCAGTTCTTC. It is translated as CASSQANRLDAQQFF.

The V and J genes are TRBV10-3 and TRBJ2-7; TRBD1 is a possible D gene (6 bases). V lost 3 bases and J 3 bases, leaving 12 bases between the germline ends. Germline-derived CDR1 and CDR2 are ENHRY and SYGVKD. This CDR3 is built from 14 residues. The chain's CDR3 is CAISDLDRFYEQYF. The CDR3 DNA reads TGTGCCATCAGTGACCTGGACAGATTCTACGAGCAGTACTTC.

The chain carries TRBV5-1 and TRBJ1-1; 11 bases line up with TRBD1. The germline CDR1 and CDR2 sequences are SGHRS and YFSETQ. After removal of 3 bases from V and 5 bases from J, the junction contained 6 bases not matched to a gene. CDR3 size: 15 residues. CDR3 protein: CASSSGTGGGTEAFF. CDR3 DNA sequence: TGCGCCAGCAGCTCCGGGACAGGGGGAGGAACTGAAGCTTTCTTT.

The V call is TRBV5-1, the J call TRBJ1-4; D is unclear. With 2 bases removed from V and 1 base from J, the gap between germline ends came to 6 bases. Per germline, CDR1 SGHRS and CDR2 YFSETQ. The CDR3 sequence is 14 residues long. The chain's CDR3 is CASSFGRTNEKLFF. CDR3 in DNA: TGCGCCAGCAGCTTCGGCAGAACTAATGAAAAACTGTTTTTT.